These T cell receptor beta chains were read from a single sample in a study of tumor and adjacent non-tumor tissue in lung cancer. Via MiXCR, TCRdb re-called the multiplex PCR reads, giving one row per CDR3 protein. The table shows 220,000 or so distinct CDR3 sequences, with about 71% occurring only once. The sequencing sample was made of lung tumor tissue. The receptors come from a man aged 55 to 70 with non-small cell lung cancer. The CDR3 runs from the conserved cysteine through the conserved F or W. D genes are given only for firm matches. For some rows the clone size is stated as once, few or many, or as a class when expanded; others skip it.

d_call,clone_size,v_call,j_call,cdr3_aa,cdr3_nt
.,.,TRBV5-1,TRBJ2-2,CARSSWAIGGELFF,TGCGCCAGGAGCTCCTGGGCCATTGGAGGGGAGCTGTTTTTT
.,.,TRBV5-1,TRBJ2-5,CASSLTYVETQYF,TGCGCCAGCAGCTTGACTTACGTAGAGACCCAGTACTTC
.,.,TRBV11-1,TRBJ1-4,CACSPRREASEKLLF,TGTGCCTGCAGCCCTCGTCGGGAGGCGTCTGAAAAACTGTTATTT
.,.,TRBV20-1,TRBJ2-6,CSARGQVTGANVLTF,TGCAGTGCTAGAGGACAGGTTACAGGGGCCAACGTCCTGACTTTC
TRBD1,.,TRBV20-1,TRBJ1-2,CSARTGDEDGYTF,TGCAGTGCTCGGACAGGGGATGAAGATGGCTACACCTTC
.,few,TRBV7-8,TRBJ2-3,CASSLGTHPHGDTQYF,TGTGCCAGCAGCTTAGGGACCCACCCGCACGGAGATACGCAGTATTTT
TRBD2,.,TRBV11-1,TRBJ2-1,CASSLETSGNSYNEQFF,TGTGCCAGCAGCTTAGAGACTAGCGGGAACTCCTACAATGAGCAGTTCTTT
.,.,TRBV24-1,TRBJ2-2,CATSGGAYGTGELFF,TGTGCCACCAGTGGGGGGGCTTATGGCACCGGGGAGCTGTTTTTT
TRBD1,few,TRBV20-1,TRBJ1-4,CSAATGGTNEKLFF,TGCAGTGCCGCAACAGGGGGGACTAATGAAAAACTGTTTTTT
.,.,TRBV20-1,TRBJ2-3,CSAPGLSCSTDTQYF,TGCAGTGCGCCGGGACTCTCATGTAGCACAGATACGCAGTATTTT
TRBD1,many,TRBV12-3/TRBV12-4,TRBJ2-3,CASSTGGYSTDTQYF,TGTGCCAGCAGCACAGGGGGGTACTCCACAGATACGCAGTATTTT
.,once,TRBV29-1,TRBJ2-7,CSGVARDGGYEQYF,TGCAGCGGGGTTGCCCGGGACGGGGGTTACGAGCAGTACTTC
.,.,TRBV20-1,TRBJ2-5,CSARERLQETQYF,TGCAGTGCTAGAGAGAGGTTACAAGAGACTCAGTACTTC
.,.,TRBV6-6,TRBJ2-3,CASSYRQRASTNTQYF,TGTGCCAGCAGTTACCGACAACGAGCTAGCACAAATACGCAGTATTTT
TRBD1,.,TRBV12-3/TRBV12-4,TRBJ2-3,CASSLKTGLKADTQYF,TGTGCCAGCAGTTTAAAGACAGGGCTGAAAGCAGATACGCAGTATTTT
TRBD1,once,TRBV11-3,TRBJ2-5,CASSIGPDRGQETHFF,TGTGCCAGCAGCATCGGCCCGGACAGGGGTCAAGAGACCCATTTCTTC
.,.,TRBV11-1,TRBJ1-6,CARSLTRGKSPLHF,TGTGCCAGAAGCTTAACAAGGGGTAAATCACCCCTCCACTTT
TRBD2,.,TRBV6-6,TRBJ2-5,CASSYPPLAGGLQETQYF,TGTGCCAGCAGTTACCCCCCACTAGCGGGGGGGCTCCAAGAGACCCAGTACTTC
TRBD1,.,TRBV20-1,TRBJ1-5,CSASDLSTGFDLPQHF,TGCAGTGCTAGTGATTTATCGACAGGGTTCGATCTGCCCCAGCATTTT
.,many,TRBV6-2/TRBV6-3,TRBJ1-2,CASSYSASLGYTF,TGCGCCAGCAGTTACTCTGCCAGCCTCGGCTACACCTTC
.,.,TRBV20-1,TRBJ1-6,CSTRRRDSLLHF,TGCAGTACTAGGCGGAGGGACTCACTCCTCCACTTT
TRBD1,.,TRBV6-1,TRBJ2-3,CASTPGQGLLDTQYF,TGTGCCAGCACCCCGGGACAGGGGTTACTAGATACTCAGTATTTT
.,few,TRBV7-9,TRBJ2-7,CASSLGANEQYF,TGTGCCAGCAGCTTAGGAGCGAACGAGCAGTACTTC
.,.,TRBV20-1,TRBJ1-2,CSAKSIGVQGDGYTF,TGCAGTGCTAAATCTATAGGGGTTCAGGGCGATGGCTACACCTTC
TRBD1,many,TRBV11-3,TRBJ2-1,CASSTGQGANNEQFF,TGTGCCAGCAGCACGGGACAGGGGGCCAACAATGAGCAGTTCTTC
TRBD1,.,TRBV20-1,TRBJ1-1,CSALRDRGFLMNNEAFF,TGCAGTGCCCTCCGGGACAGGGGGTTCCTTATGAACAATGAAGCTTTCTTT
TRBD1,.,TRBV28,TRBJ2-7,CASSPGDRVFSGEQYF,TGTGCCAGCAGTCCCGGGGACAGGGTCTTTTCGGGCGAGCAGTACTTC
TRBD1,few,TRBV4-2,TRBJ1-2,CASSRGTGVFYGYTF,TGTGCCAGCAGCCGGGGGACAGGGGTATTCTATGGCTACACCTTC
TRBD2,.,TRBV20-1,TRBJ2-1,CSADSAGGPWSEQLF,TGCAGTGCTGACTCAGCGGGGGGCCCGTGGAGTGAGCAGTTATTC
TRBD2,.,TRBV11-2,TRBJ2-2,CASSVLISGGYTGKLFF,TGTGCCAGCAGCGTCCTGATTAGCGGGGGATACACCGGGAAGCTGTTTTTT
TRBD1,few,TRBV5-4,TRBJ2-1,CASTQQGGSYNEQFF,TGTGCCAGCACCCAACAGGGGGGCTCCTACAATGAGCAGTTCTTC
.,.,TRBV7-9,TRBJ2-7,CASSLPASFSYEQYF,TGTGCCAGCAGTCTCCCCGCATCCTTTTCCTACGAGCAGTACTTC
TRBD1,.,TRBV4-2,TRBJ2-7,CASSPGQGNYEQYF,TGTGCCAGCAGCCCGGGACAGGGGAACTACGAGCAGTACTTC
.,.,TRBV4-1,TRBJ2-6,CASSLRLDSGANVLTF,TGCGCCAGCAGCCTAAGACTGGACTCTGGGGCCAACGTCCTGACTTTC
.,.,TRBV20-1,TRBJ2-5,CSARVPNRFRTYERYF,TGCAGTGCTAGGGTTCCGAACAGGTTCCGAACCTACGAGCGGTACTTC
.,.,TRBV6-5,TRBJ1-1,CAGRGAGKSGTEAFF,TGTGCCGGCAGAGGTGCCGGGAAGAGTGGCACTGAAGCTTTCTTT
.,.,TRBV6-5,TRBJ2-5,CASSSWGQETQYF,TGTGCCAGCAGCTCGTGGGGCCAAGAGACCCAGTACTTC
TRBD2,many,TRBV20-1,TRBJ2-7,CSARGGEGSWEQYF,TGCAGTGCTAGAGGAGGGGAGGGTAGTTGGGAGCAGTACTTC
TRBD1,.,TRBV5-1,TRBJ1-2,CASRNLVTGGAEGYTF,TGCGCCAGCAGAAATCTGGTAACAGGGGGCGCGGAGGGCTACACCTTC
TRBD1,many,TRBV5-1,TRBJ2-2,CASSRQGDLTGELFF,TGCGCCAGCAGTCGACAGGGGGATTTGACCGGGGAGCTGTTTTTT
.,.,TRBV20-1,TRBJ2-7,CSASITGKSYEQYF,TGCAGTGCTAGCATTACGGGGAAGTCCTACGAGCAGTACTTC
.,.,TRBV12-3/TRBV12-4,TRBJ1-1,CGSGRSLSTEAFF,TGTGGCAGCGGGCGGAGCTTAAGCACTGAAGCTTTCTTT
.,many,TRBV6-6,TRBJ1-2,CASREQNYGYTF,TGTGCCAGCCGAGAACAGAACTATGGCTACACCTTC
.,many,TRBV4-2,TRBJ2-7,CASSQDYASPEQYF,TGTGCCAGCAGCCAAGATTATGCCTCCCCCGAGCAGTACTTC
.,once,TRBV11-3,TRBJ2-2,CASTSGRTTGELFF,TGTGCCAGCACCTCGGGTCGAACCACCGGGGAGCTGTTTTTT
.,.,TRBV10-2,TRBJ1-1,CASTFATEAFF,TGCGCCAGCACTTTCGCCACTGAAGCTTTCTTT
.,.,TRBV10-1,TRBJ1-1,CACSDSAGMNTEAFF,TGCGCCTGCAGTGATTCGGCAGGGATGAACACTGAAGCTTTCTTT
.,.,TRBV20-1,TRBJ1-4,CSALNRESEKLFF,TGCAGTGCTCTCAATAGGGAAAGTGAAAAACTGTTTTTT
.,.,TRBV11-1,TRBJ2-1,CASSLESYEQFF,TGTGCCAGCAGCCTCGAGAGCTATGAGCAGTTCTTT
TRBD1,.,TRBV12-3/TRBV12-4,TRBJ1-2,CASSLGQHRDYGYTF,TGTGCCAGCAGTTTGGGACAGCATCGGGACTATGGCTACACCTTC
.,.,TRBV5-6,TRBJ1-4,CASSKTGMPNEKLFF,TGTGCCAGCAGCAAAACAGGGATGCCTAATGAAAAACTGTTTTTT
TRBD1,.,TRBV20-1,TRBJ2-7,CTARDDRQGAPYEQYF,TGCACTGCTAGAGATGATCGACAGGGTGCCCCCTACGAGCAGTACTTC
.,.,TRBV20-1,TRBJ1-2,CSASEQGGVGGYTF,TGCAGTGCTAGCGAACAGGGAGGGGTGGGTGGCTACACCTTC
TRBD2,.,TRBV11-3,TRBJ2-5,CASSPLGGLAGQGTQYF,TGTGCCAGTAGCCCTCTGGGGGGACTAGCGGGCCAGGGGACCCAGTACTTC
.,.,TRBV28,TRBJ2-5,CASSTRRVQETQYF,TGTGCCAGCAGCACAAGGCGAGTTCAAGAGACCCAGTACTTC